One sample yielded the 20 T cell receptor beta chains listed below, sequenced in a study of T cell repertoires in cytomegalovirus infection. One entry per CDR3 protein results from TCRdb running MiXCR on the reads. Here the sample spans approximately 500,000 distinct CDR3 sequences, around 11% being singletons. The source material was PBMCs. The receptors shown here come from a human donor in good health (CMV status not recorded). Some clones in this sample may be carry-over from other donors' samples.

This clonotype was recorded at least ten times. The chain combines TRBV9 with TRBJ2-5, with D maybe TRBD1 (7 bases). Trimming cost V 5 bases and J 3 bases, with 14 bases left between them. Germline values: CDR1 SGDLS, CDR2 YYNGEE. The CDR3 is 14 residues long. The CDR3 region has the DNA TGTGCCAGCAGACAGACAGGGAGGAAAGAGACCCAGTACTTC. This codes for CASRQTGRKETQYF.

Many counts were recorded for this clonotype. The chain uses TRBV20-1 and TRBJ2-3; D possibly corresponds to TRBD2 (6 bases). CDR1 is DFQATT and CDR2 is SNEGSKA in the germline V gene (reference sequence). CDR3 length: 17 amino acids. V lost 5 bases, J lost 1 base, and 22 bases lay in between. The CDR3 DNA reads as TGCAGTGCTCTTCCGTTTCTAGCGACCGTTGGCACAGATACGCAGTATTTT. Protein product: CSALPFLATVGTDTQYF.

This clonotype came up many times. The rearrangement joins TRBV7-2 to TRBJ2-3, with D perhaps matching TRBD1 (6 bases). Between the trimmed V and J ends, which lost 5 bases and 4 bases, there was a span of 16 bases. CDR1 is SGHTA and CDR2 is FQGNSA in the germline V gene. This CDR3 region has 15 residues. The CDR3 spells CASSKQQGVADTQYF. Written as DNA, the CDR3 is TGTGCCAGCAGCAAACAACAGGGTGTTGCAGATACGCAGTATTTT.

This chain joins TRBV18 and TRBJ1-1; no firm D call. Trimming left V 1 base short and J 4 bases short, with 10 bases between. This CDR3 is 14 amino acids long. Germline V gene data show CDR1 as KGHSH and CDR2 as LQKENI. The CDR3 DNA follows: TGTGCCAGCTCACCACTATCAGTAGGCACTGAAGCTTTCTTT. Its protein product is CASSPLSVGTEAFF.

This clonotype was observed at least ten times. The chain has TRBV20-1 and TRBJ2-3; D might be TRBD1 (6 bases). The CDR3 has 19 residues. The V and J ends lost 6 bases and 3 bases respectively, with 31 bases between them. Germline loops: CDR1 DFQATT, CDR2 SNEGSKA (reference sequence). The CDR3 DNA sequence: TGCAGTGCAGAATACTTACAGGGTGTCAGGAAGGATAATACAGATACGCAGTATTTT. Translated: CSAEYLQGVRKDNTDTQYF.

This clonotype was detected ten times or more. This sequence joins TRBV24-1 and TRBJ2-7; D gene ambiguous. The CDR3 loop spans 13 amino acids. The V gene's germline CDR1 is KGHDR and CDR2 SFDVKD. With 3 bases removed from V and 0 bases from J, the gap between germline ends came to 5 bases. The CDR3 spells CATSDGPSYEQYF. CDR3 sequence (DNA): TGTGCCACCAGTGATGGGCCCTCCTACGAGCAGTACTTC.

This clonotype was seen many times. The chain combines TRBV2 with TRBJ1-5, with TRBD1 matching over 9 bases. In germline, CDR1 is SNHLY, CDR2 FYNNEI. The CDR3 is made up of 14 amino acids. The junction had 5 bases not matched to a gene; V was cut back by 6 bases and J by 5 bases. CDR3: CASSTQGADQPQHF. The CDR3 bases are TGTGCCAGCAGCACACAGGGGGCAGATCAGCCCCAGCATTTT.

This clonotype was seen many times. This chain connects TRBV7-2 to TRBJ2-1; 10 bases match TRBD2. CDR3 length: 15 residues. Germline CDR1 and CDR2: SGHTA and FQGNSA. V lost 1 base, J lost 7 bases, and 4 bases stayed unmatched. The CDR3 coding sequence is TGTGCCAGCAGCTTAGAAGCGGGAGGGGGAAATGAGCAGTTCTTC. The encoded protein is CASSLEAGGGNEQFF.

This clonotype came up a few times. The rearrangement links TRBV29-1 to TRBJ2-3, with no clear D. The length of the CDR3 is 12 residues. Trimming took 5 bases from V and 4 from J, leaving 10 bases between them. The germline gives CDR1 SQVTM, CDR2 ANQGSEA. The CDR3 region is CSVLRPPDTQYF. The CDR3 nucleotides are TGCAGCGTTCTTAGACCGCCAGATACGCAGTATTTT.

In DNA form, the CDR3 reads TGTGCCAGCAACCCCCCGGGAGGGGATGAGCAGTTCTTC. Amino acids: CASNPPGGDEQFF. This chain joins TRBV11-2 and TRBJ2-1; TRBD2 matches at 8 bases. From germline, CDR1 is SGHAT and CDR2 FQNNGV. V lost 7 bases and J lost 8; bases outside the gene matches: 7. The CDR3 is 13 amino acids. The full variable domain, its missing parts supplied by reference TRBV11-2 and TRBJ2-1, is EAGVAQSPRYKIIEKRQSVAFWCNPISGHATLYWYQQILGQGPKLLIQFQNNGVVDDSQLPKDRFSAERLKGVDSTLKIQPAKLEDSAVYLCASNPPGGDEQFFGPGTRLTVL.

V and J are TRBV9 and TRBJ2-7; unclear D gene. The CDR3 runs to 13 residues. Germline lookup yields CDR1 SGDLS and CDR2 YYNGEE. The V gene lost 5 bases and the J gene lost 3 bases, with 12 bases spanning the gap. CDR3 bases: TGTGCCAGCAGTATGGGCATGAACTACGAGCAGTACTTC. Its translation is CASSMGMNYEQYF.

This clonotype was found many times. The chain links TRBV28 to TRBJ2-2, with a tentative D call TRBD1 (5 bases). V dropped 6 bases and J dropped 4 bases, with 18 bases sitting between them. Germline V gene data show CDR1 as MDHEN and CDR2 as SYDVKM. The CDR3 sequence is 16 residues long. DNA for the CDR3: TGTGCCAGCAGCCTTAGGTGGGGCGCGAGCACCGGGGAGCTGTTTTTT. It encodes CASSLRWGASTGELFF.

This chain links TRBV10-3 with TRBJ2-7; a weak D match, TRBD2 (5 bases). Germline-derived CDR1 and CDR2 are ENHRY and SYGVKD. The CDR3 totals 15 residues. V dropped 6 bases and J dropped 0 bases, with 15 bases sitting between them. CDR3 in amino acids: CAIREDGSSSYEQYF. CDR3 in DNA: TGTGCCATCAGGGAGGACGGTTCGAGCTCCTACGAGCAGTACTTC.

Regarding this clonotype: Being one base from a much bigger clone, this may be a read error. The J gene is TRBJ1-2, the V gene TRBV7-9; no definite D call. Germline V gives CDR1 SEHNR, CDR2 FQNEAQ (reference sequence). The CDR3 consists of 15 residues. V lost 5 bases and J 4 bases, leaving 17 bases between the germline ends. The CDR3 nucleotides are TGTGCCAGCAGCCTCGTCGGGGTGGATTTCTATGGCTACACCTTC. It yields the protein CASSLVGVDFYGYTF.

V usage is TRBV12-3 or TRBV12-4 and J usage is TRBJ1-1; weak D call: TRBD1 (5 bases). CDR3 length: 15 residues. The germline V and J ends were trimmed by 6 bases and 1 base, with 15 bases remaining between them. The CDR3 sequence: CASSRGGSGNTEAFF. Written as DNA, the CDR3 is TGTGCCAGCAGCCGCGGGGGGTCGGGGAACACTGAAGCTTTCTTT.

The chain has TRBV2 and TRBJ1-1; TRBD1 agrees at 7 bases. The CDR3 spans 15 residues. After removal of 4 bases from V and 4 bases from J, the junction contained 9 bases not matched to a gene. Germline CDR1 is SNHLY and CDR2 is FYNNEI. In DNA form, the CDR3 reads TGTGCCAGCAGTGGTCAGGGGGTTTTCAGCACTGAAGCTTTCTTT. It yields the protein CASSGQGVFSTEAFF.

The chain employs TRBV9 and TRBJ2-1; tentative D call: TRBD2 (7 bases). This CDR3 region has 17 residues. V lost 1 base to trimming and J lost 4 bases, with 18 bases between them. Germline CDR1 is SGDLS and CDR2 is YYNGEE. CDR3 region: CASSVKGGGLVYNEQFF. CDR3 DNA sequence: TGTGCCAGCAGCGTAAAAGGGGGGGGGCTCGTTTACAATGAGCAGTTCTTC.

The sample holds a few counts of this clonotype. The V and J genes are TRBV7-2 and TRBJ2-1; TRBD2 is a possible D gene (6 bases). V was shortened by 2 bases and J by 6 bases, with 11 bases between the two germline ends. The CDR3 contains 14 residues. Germline CDR1 is SGHTA and CDR2 is FQGNSA. The DNA for the CDR3 is TGTGCCAGCAGCTTAAACGGGAGAAGCAATGAGCAGTTCTTC. Translation: CASSLNGRSNEQFF.

Ten or more counts support this clonotype. The J gene is TRBJ2-6, the V gene TRBV28; a possible D gene is TRBD1 (6 bases). The CDR3 runs 17 residues. V lost 6 bases and J lost 4, with 19 bases in between. Germline V gene data show CDR1 as MDHEN and CDR2 as SYDVKM. CDR3 coding DNA: TGTGCCAGCAGCTCTTCGACAGGACCCTCCGGGGCCAACGTCCTGACTTTC. Residues: CASSSSTGPSGANVLTF.

Ten or more counts support this clonotype. V gene TRBV10-3 combines with J gene TRBJ2-2; D unclear. The CDR3 is made up of 13 amino acids. The germline gives CDR1 ENHRY, CDR2 SYGVKD. Trimming left V 5 bases short and J 3 bases short, with 7 bases between. The CDR3 sequence is CAISTLDTGELFF. The CDR3 DNA reads TGTGCCATCAGTACCCTGGACACCGGGGAGCTGTTTTTT.